The rows below give T cell receptor beta chains drawn from one sample of a study of blood T cells in healthy people across ages. TCRdb fed the 5' RACE reads into MiXCR, producing one record per CDR3 protein. The data show 1.5 million to 2 million distinct CDR3 sequences, 49% seen once. Sequencing input: blood. These receptors came from a woman in her thirties or forties in good health. CDR3s include the opening cysteine and the closing phenylalanine or tryptophan. A D gene is named only where the DNA matches it firmly. Rows may omit the clone size; those that give it use once, few, many or a size class.

j_call clone_size d_call v_call cdr3_aa cdr3_nt
TRBJ2-5 NA NA TRBV13 CASSLAFVGVTGQETQYF TGTGCCAGCAGCTTAGCCTTCGTGGGGGTCACGGGACAAGAGACCCAGTACTTC
TRBJ2-7 once NA TRBV11-1 CASSVSQGGYEQYF TGTGCCAGCAGCGTGTCCCAGGGAGGTTACGAGCAGTACTTC
TRBJ2-3 NA NA TRBV11-2 CACRGGRHTDTQYF TGTGCCTGTAGGGGGGGGCGACACACAGATACGCAGTATTTT
TRBJ1-1 once TRBD1 TRBV25-1 CASSEDRAEAFF TGTGCCAGCAGTGAAGACAGGGCTGAAGCTTTCTTT
TRBJ2-7 NA NA TRBV2 CASSSLGTEPYEQYF TGTGCCAGCAGTTCGCTCGGGACGGAACCCTACGAGCAGTACTTC
TRBJ2-7 NA NA TRBV6-5 CASSSRRNCEQYF TGTGCCAGCAGTTCTCGGAGGAACTGCGAGCAGTACTTC
TRBJ1-2 NA NA TRBV9 CASSASENPRYGYTF TGTGCCAGCAGCGCCTCAGAGAACCCGAGATATGGCTACACCTTC
TRBJ1-5 NA NA TRBV6-2/TRBV6-3 CASSYMGNQPQHF TGTGCCAGCAGTTATATGGGGAATCAGCCCCAGCATTTT
TRBJ2-5 NA TRBD1 TRBV7-6 CASTTGGAEKYF TGTGCCAGTACTACAGGGGGCGCGGAAAAGTACTTC
TRBJ2-7 NA TRBD1 TRBV20-1 CSARADRGGYEQYF TGCAGTGCTAGGGCCGACAGGGGGGGATACGAGCAGTACTTC
TRBJ1-5 NA NA TRBV28 CASSLGGADNQPQHF TGTGCCAGCAGTTTAGGAGGGGCCGACAATCAGCCCCAGCATTTT
TRBJ1-5 NA NA TRBV5-1 CASSIELGQPQHF TGCGCCAGCAGCATAGAACTGGGTCAGCCCCAGCATTTT
TRBJ2-3 few TRBD2 TRBV6-2/TRBV6-3 CASSSSGRTDTQYF TGTGCCAGCAGTAGTAGCGGGCGCACAGATACGCAGTATTTT
TRBJ2-1 NA NA TRBV7-7 CASSLRDGGYNEQFF TGTGCTAGCAGCTTACGGGACGGGGGCTACAATGAGCAGTTCTTC
TRBJ1-2 few NA TRBV20-1 CSAAGQQYGYTF TGCAGTGCTGCAGGACAGCAATATGGCTACACCTTC
TRBJ2-5 few TRBD1 TRBV7-2 CASSSPDRGQETQYF TGTGCCAGCAGCTCCCCCGACAGGGGGCAAGAGACCCAGTACTTC
TRBJ2-5 NA TRBD1 TRBV29-1 CSVGPGQGEETQYF TGCAGCGTTGGCCCGGGACAGGGGGAAGAGACCCAGTACTTC
TRBJ2-7 few NA TRBV12-3/TRBV12-4 CASSFTPGSQGSYEQYF TGTGCCAGCAGTTTCACCCCGGGTAGCCAGGGCTCCTACGAGCAGTACTTC
TRBJ1-4 few TRBD1 TRBV6-6 CASSEPGQGEKLFF TGTGCCAGCAGCGAACCGGGACAGGGAGAAAAACTGTTTTTT
TRBJ2-3 NA TRBD2 TRBV4-2 CASSQGSSGGLADTQYF TGTGCCAGCAGCCAAGGATCTAGCGGGGGGCTCGCAGATACGCAGTATTTT
TRBJ1-6 NA NA TRBV9 CASSLGAGGNSPLHF TGTGCCAGCAGCCTTGGGGCCGGGGGCAATTCACCCCTCCACTTT
TRBJ2-5 NA TRBD2 TRBV6-5 CASSSGTSGGPVVETQYF TGTGCCAGCAGTTCCGGGACTAGCGGGGGGCCGGTGGTTGAGACCCAGTACTTC
TRBJ2-1 once TRBD2 TRBV9 CASSVAGSGGEYNEQFF TGTGCCAGCAGCGTAGCTGGTAGCGGGGGGGAATACAATGAGCAGTTCTTC
TRBJ2-3 few NA TRBV24-1 CATSDFSRGFTDTQYF TGTGCCACCAGTGATTTCAGTCGGGGCTTCACAGATACGCAGTATTTT